What follows is one TCR beta chain and its context. Antigen specificity is unknown. TCRdb fed the reads into MiXCR, producing one record per CDR3 protein. The sample lists approximately 590,000 distinct CDR3 sequences; over 35% were seen once. Germline-derived CDR1 and CDR2 are MDHEN and SYDVKM. This CDR3 spans 15 amino acids. Between the trimmed V and J ends, which lost 5 bases and 8 bases, there was a span of 19 bases. The source of the sample is a study of T cell repertoires in cytomegalovirus infection. Study outcomes and limitations: The response measured ex vivo was dominated by TCR beta clonotypes (HLA-C-restricted and CMV-specific).

The sample here was cultured PBMCs, taken from culture after CMV antigen stimulation. This chain links TRBV28 with TRBJ1-5, with TRBD1 as a possible D gene (5 bases). This clonotype was sampled from a human donor in good health (CMV status not recorded). Some clones in this sample may be carry-over from other donors' samples. The CDR3 sequence: CASSGNRGDDKPQHF. CDR3 DNA: TGTGCCAGCAGTGGGAATCGGGGGGATGATAAGCCCCAGCATTTT.